These 31 T cell receptor beta chains share one sample of origin, sequenced in a study of T cells in Graves' hyperthyroidism and ophthalmopathy. TCR beta CDR3 regions were amplified from RNA. With the HTBI primer set, the TCR CDR3 went through a first round of RT-PCR. TCRdb recomputed calls from the multiplex PCR reads with MiXCR, one row per CDR3 protein. The sample has a few hundred thousand distinct CDR3 sequences, approximately 15% seen once. Sample: blood. The receptors were gathered from a woman in her thirties or forties with Graves' hyperthyroidism.

The chain links TRBV18 to TRBJ2-2, with 7 bases fitting TRBD2. Germline V lookup: CDR1 KGHSH, CDR2 LQKENI. Trimming removed 3 bases from V and 1 base from J; junction bases left unmatched: 14. The CDR3 loop spans 19 amino acids. The CDR3 coding sequence is TGTGCCAGCTCACCCACCCCCGCGGGGGACTCTATGAACACCGGGGAGCTGTTTTTT. Translation gives CASSPTPAGDSMNTGELFF.

This clonotype has a count of ten or more. V and J are TRBV19 and TRBJ1-1; 8 bases agree with TRBD1. The germline CDR1 and CDR2 sequences are LNHDA and SQIVND (reference sequence). Trimming removed 5 bases from V and 4 bases from J; junction bases left unmatched: 12. The CDR3 consists of 16 residues. The CDR3 reads CASSADRGKGGTEAFF. CDR3 bases: TGTGCCAGTAGTGCTGACAGGGGCAAGGGGGGCACTGAAGCTTTCTTT.

In this sample, this clonotype turned up many times. The rearrangement uses TRBV20-1 and TRBJ1-6; D possibly corresponds to TRBD1 (6 bases). The CDR3 loop spans 16 amino acids. V was cut by 6 bases and J by 5 bases, with 20 bases left in between. Germline V CDR1 and CDR2: DFQATT, SNEGSKA (reference sequence). CDR3 loop: CSAPPPGGGNNSPLHF. CDR3 sequence (DNA): TGCAGTGCGCCACCCCCGGGGGGGGGCAATAATTCACCCCTCCACTTT.

This clonotype was counted between two and nine times. V and J are TRBV29-1 and TRBJ1-1; no reliable D call. V shed 3 bases and J shed 0 bases, with 11 bases lying between them. The germline V gene encodes CDR1 SQVTM and CDR2 ANQGSEA. The CDR3 sequence is 14 residues long. This CDR3 is CSVERQLLNTEAFF. The CDR3 DNA sequence: TGCAGCGTTGAGAGGCAGCTTTTGAACACTGAAGCTTTCTTT.

This chain connects TRBV28 to TRBJ2-1, with 8 positions matching TRBD2. The V and J ends lost 7 bases and 4 bases, in that order; junction bases with no gene match: 6. Germline V gene lookup returns CDR1 MDHEN and CDR2 SYDVKM. This CDR3 has 14 amino acids. The CDR3 loop reads CASMSSGDYNEQFF. In nucleotides, the CDR3 is TGTGCCAGCATGAGTAGCGGGGATTACAATGAGCAGTTCTTC. The whole variable domain, filled in from reference TRBV28 and TRBJ2-1, reads DVKVTQSSRYLVKRTGEKVFLECVQDMDHENMFWYRQDPGLGLRLIYFSYDVKMKEKGDIPEGYSVSREKKERFSLILESASTNQTSMYLCASMSSGDYNEQFFGPGTRLTVL.

With regard to this clonotype: At one end, the junction sequence differs from germline, possibly due to a read error. DNA of the CDR3: TGTGCCAGCAGTGCACTAGGGCTAGCGGGAGTTGGCGAGCAGCACTTC. This gives the protein CASSALGLAGVGEQHF. The chain carries TRBV6-1 and TRBJ2-7, with 10 bases that match TRBD2. CDR3 size: 16 residues. Germline-derived CDR1 and CDR2 are MNHNS and SASEGT.

The genes are TRBV20-1 and TRBJ2-7; D may correspond to TRBD1 or TRBD2 (5 bases each). Germline lookup yields CDR1 DFQATT and CDR2 SNEGSKA (reference sequence). Trimming removed 2 bases at V and 0 bases at J, with 14 bases between. There are 15 residues in the CDR3. In DNA form, the CDR3 reads TGCAGTGCTAGAAACTGGGACGGGCTCTCCTACGAGCAGTACTTC. It specifies CSARNWDGLSYEQYF.

Many counts were recorded for this clonotype. The chain couples TRBV3-1 to TRBJ2-3; 9 nucleotides match TRBD1. Germline lookup yields CDR1 LGHDT and CDR2 YNNKEL (reference sequence). V was clipped by 4 bases and J by 4 bases; unmatched bases: 6. This CDR3 contains 15 residues. The CDR3 region has the DNA TGTGCCAGCAGCCGGCGGACAGGGGAGGCAGATACGCAGTATTTT. Residues: CASSRRTGEADTQYF.

This chain uses TRBV5-1 with TRBJ2-7, with TRBD2 matching over 15 bases. The CDR3 loop spans 18 amino acids. Unmatched junction bases numbered 9, after V lost 0 bases and J lost 5 bases. The germline gives CDR1 SGHRS, CDR2 YFSETQ. CDR3 sequence: CASSLAQGLAGGIDEQYF. Here the CDR3 DNA reads TGCGCCAGCAGCTTGGCCCAGGGACTAGCGGGAGGTATTGACGAGCAGTACTTC.

This clonotype came up many times. J is TRBJ2-1 and V is TRBV12-3 or TRBV12-4; 11 bases agree with TRBD2. The CDR3 length is 18 residues. J lost 7 bases, V lost 6 bases, and 17 bases had no gene match. The CDR3 spells CASRSATSGKGGGNEQFF. The DNA for the CDR3 is TGTGCCAGCAGATCCGCGACTAGCGGGAAAGGGGGAGGGAATGAGCAGTTCTTC.

Notes on this clonotype: One junction end disagrees with the germline gene, perhaps due to a read error. The V call is TRBV11-1, the J call TRBJ1-3; D gene unclear. The CDR3 is 15 residues long. CDR1 is SGHAT, CDR2 FQDESV, per germline (reference sequence). This CDR3 reads CASSLAESSGDTIYF. The DNA of the CDR3 is TGTGCCAGCAGCTTAGCGGAGAGCTCTGGAGACACCATATATTTT.

In its sample, this clonotype was seen a few times. CDR3 residues: CATYPRMGNSNYGYTF. The CDR3 bases are TGTGCCACCTACCCCCGGATGGGTAACTCTAACTATGGCTACACCTTC. V gene TRBV6-1 combines with J gene TRBJ1-2; D gene unclear. Trimming removed 10 bases at V and 0 bases at J, with 21 bases between. The CDR3 contains 16 residues. Germline CDR1 and CDR2: MNHNS and SASEGT.

This clonotype was observed many times. The rearrangement links TRBV28 to TRBJ2-7; possibly TRBD2 for D (7 bases). The germline CDR1 and CDR2 sequences are MDHEN and SYDVKM. The CDR3 sequence is 14 residues long. Trimming stripped 3 bases from V and 6 bases from J, with 15 bases between. The CDR3 protein is CASSLGGRVTEQYF. Written as DNA, the CDR3 is TGTGCCAGCAGTTTGGGGGGGCGAGTTACCGAGCAGTACTTC. The variable domain in full, with the rest retrieved from reference TRBV28 and TRBJ2-7, is DVKVTQSSRYLVKRTGEKVFLECVQDMDHENMFWYRQDPGLGLRLIYFSYDVKMKEKGDIPEGYSVSREKKERFSLILESASTNQTSMYLCASSLGGRVTEQYFGPGTRLTVT.

The table lists this clonotype with many counts. V gene TRBV28 combines with J gene TRBJ2-1; tentatively, D is TRBD1 (5 bases). Germline CDR1 MDHEN, CDR2 SYDVKM. V was cut by 3 bases and J by 4 bases, with 13 bases left in between. The CDR3 loop spans 15 amino acids. CDR3 sequence (DNA): TGTGCCAGCAGTTTGGGGCTACCAGTATACAATGAGCAGTTCTTC. Amino acid sequence: CASSLGLPVYNEQFF.

This clonotype was seen only a few times. The chain joins TRBV6-7 to TRBJ2-2, with 11 positions matching TRBD2. TRBV6-7 is classed as an ORF, of uncertain function. With 0 bases clipped from V and 2 bases from J, the junction kept 11 bases outside the gene matches. This CDR3 contains 20 residues. In nucleotides, the CDR3 is TGTGCCAGCAGTTACTCTGCTAGCGGGAGGTTGACGCGAAACACCGGGGAGCTGTTTTTT. It yields the protein CASSYSASGRLTRNTGELFF.

This clonotype was counted only a few times. A clone one base away is much larger, so this may be a read error. This chain connects TRBV28 to TRBJ2-7, with 8 bases identical to TRBD1. V lost 8 bases, J lost 0 bases, and 9 bases stayed unmatched. The length of the CDR3 is 15 residues. Germline CDR1 and CDR2: MDHEN and SYDVKM. CDR3 DNA: TGTGCCAGCGGTCCACCGACAGGGGTCTCCTACGAGCAGTACTTC. It translates to CASGPPTGVSYEQYF.

The rearrangement links TRBV24-1 to TRBJ2-5; TRBD2 agrees at 8 bases. The CDR3 extends over 14 amino acids. Germline CDR1 reads KGHDR; CDR2 reads SFDVKD. The V gene end was trimmed by 6 bases and the J gene end by 4 bases; junction bases not matched to a gene: 6. The CDR3 DNA sequence: TGTGCCACCAGTTCAGCGGGAGTTTTAGAGACCCAGTACTTC. Its translation is CATSSAGVLETQYF.

This clonotype was found many times. The chain recombines TRBV20-1 with TRBJ1-1; no reliable D call. Trimming took 0 bases from V and 2 from J, leaving 10 bases between them. CDR3 size: 14 residues. CDR1 DFQATT and CDR2 SNEGSKA come from the germline V gene (reference sequence). The CDR3 reads CSARDLRTNTEAFF. CDR3 nucleotides: TGCAGTGCTAGAGACCTCCGGACCAACACTGAAGCTTTCTTT.

The V call is TRBV9, the J call TRBJ2-1; TRBD2 agrees at 10 bases. The trim removed 3 bases at V and 8 bases at J, leaving 8 bases unmatched. Germline V lookup: CDR1 SGDLS, CDR2 YYNGEE. The CDR3 extends over 15 amino acids. The CDR3 bases are TGTGCCAGCAGCGCCCTAGCGGGAGAAACGGATGAGCAGTTCTTC. Amino acids: CASSALAGETDEQFF.

This chain connects TRBV6-1 to TRBJ2-2, with D perhaps TRBD1 (5 bases). V was cut by 10 bases and J by 3 bases, with 18 bases left in between. CDR1 is MNHNS and CDR2 is SASEGT in the germline V gene. The CDR3 is 15 residues long. CDR3 coding DNA: TGTGCCACTAAAACCTGGGGCAGGGACACCGGGGAGCTGTTTTTT. As protein: CATKTWGRDTGELFF.

This clonotype was recorded many times. The chain joins TRBV7-3 to TRBJ2-7, with 7 bases matching TRBD1. The trim removed 0 bases at V and 4 bases at J, leaving 9 bases unmatched. This CDR3 contains 16 residues. Germline CDR1 is SGHTA and CDR2 is FQGTGA. The CDR3 region has the DNA TGTGCCAGCAGCTTAACCCGGGACAGCGCAACTTACGAGCAGTACTTC. Its translation: CASSLTRDSATYEQYF.

This clonotype has a handful of counts. J is TRBJ1-2 and V is TRBV30; D perhaps matches TRBD1 (5 bases). V gave up 3 bases and J gave up 5 bases, with 19 bases separating them. Per germline, CDR1 GTSNPN and CDR2 SVGIG (reference sequence). CDR3 size: 15 residues. CDR3 DNA sequence: TGTGCCTGGAGGACTCTCGCAGGGTTTTGGTATGGCTACACCTTC. Amino acids: CAWRTLAGFWYGYTF.

In its sample, this clonotype was seen many times. The rearrangement joins TRBV7-2 to TRBJ1-2; 9 bases map to TRBD1. The V and J ends lost 3 bases and 2 bases, in that order; junction bases with no gene match: 7. Germline lookup yields CDR1 SGHTA and CDR2 FQGNSA. The CDR3 length is 16 residues. This chain's CDR3 is CASSFLSGTGNYGYTF. The CDR3 coding sequence is TGTGCCAGCAGCTTCCTCTCCGGGACAGGGAACTATGGCTACACCTTC.

The chain has TRBV3-1 and TRBJ1-6; 9 nucleotides match TRBD1. With 3 bases clipped from V and 10 bases from J, the junction kept 7 bases outside the gene matches. CDR3 size: 15 residues. Germline CDR1 is LGHDT and CDR2 is YNNKEL (reference sequence). The CDR3 sequence is CASSQIQGAGSPLHF. For the CDR3, the DNA is TGTGCCAGCAGCCAGATACAGGGGGCAGGATCACCCCTCCACTTT.

In this sample, this clonotype turned up a few times. The chain uses TRBV5-1 and TRBJ2-3, with TRBD2 identical over 13 bases. The CDR3 is 17 residues long. Unmatched junction bases numbered 10, after V lost 7 bases and J lost 2 bases. CDR1 is SGHRS and CDR2 is YFSETQ in the germline V gene. The CDR3 sequence: CASGGGLAGLITDTQYF. The CDR3 region has the DNA TGCGCCAGCGGCGGGGGACTAGCGGGACTAATCACAGATACGCAGTATTTT.

This clonotype was observed at least ten times. The genes are TRBV2 and TRBJ2-2, with D possibly being TRBD1 (5 bases). CDR3 length: 14 amino acids. Germline CDR1 and CDR2: SNHLY and FYNNEI. Between the trimmed V and J ends, which lost 6 bases and 10 bases, there was a span of 18 bases. In DNA, the CDR3 is TGTGCCAGCAGCCGCGTCGGTGGGGCCGAGGAGCTGTTTTTT. Its translation is CASSRVGGAEELFF.

The chain is built from TRBV19 and TRBJ1-5; perhaps TRBD1 as D (6 bases). The CDR3 runs 16 residues. V was pared by 0 bases and J by 2 bases, with 11 bases between. Germline V CDR1 and CDR2: LNHDA, SQIVND (reference sequence). The CDR3 is CASSIEGEGGNQPQHF. CDR3 sequence (DNA): TGTGCCAGTAGTATAGAGGGGGAGGGGGGCAATCAGCCCCAGCATTTT.

The chain recombines TRBV7-3 with TRBJ2-7, with 8 positions matching TRBD2. The trim removed 5 bases at V and 1 base at J, leaving 7 bases unmatched. The CDR3 sequence is 15 residues long. From germline, CDR1 is SGHTA and CDR2 FQGTGA. The CDR3, as DNA: TGTGCCAGCAGCCCGGGGGGGACGCCTTCCTACGAGCAGTACTTC. Translating gives CASSPGGTPSYEQYF.

This clonotype was observed a few times. The chain uses TRBV28 and TRBJ2-1, with TRBD1 as a possible D gene (6 bases). The CDR3 has 16 amino acids. CDR1 and CDR2 from the germline V gene are MDHEN and SYDVKM. Trimming removed 6 bases at V and 0 bases at J, with 15 bases between. The CDR3 DNA is TGTGCCAGCAGCCCGCACGGACAGAGCTCCTACAATGAGCAGTTCTTC. Translation gives CASSPHGQSSYNEQFF.

This clonotype was observed at least ten times. This rearrangement joins TRBV5-6 to TRBJ2-3; 10 nucleotides agree with TRBD1. Trimming cost V 2 bases and J 5 bases; bases outside gene matches: 5. CDR1 and CDR2 (germline): SGHDT, YYEEEE. The CDR3 has 15 residues. CDR3 in amino acids: CASSFLGQGVDTQYF. CDR3 sequence (DNA): TGTGCCAGCAGCTTCCTCGGACAGGGGGTAGATACGCAGTATTTT.

This clonotype was observed at least ten times. The chain is built from TRBV2 and TRBJ1-1; no definite D call. This CDR3 region has 12 residues. In germline, CDR1 is SNHLY, CDR2 FYNNEI. The CDR3 here is CVGILSNTEAFF. CDR3 nucleotides: TGTGTTGGGATATTGTCGAACACTGAAGCTTTCTTT.